The clone carrying this T cell receptor beta chain is a singleton in its sample. Antigen specificity is unknown. The entry originates in a study of T cell responses to AZD1222 COVID-19 vaccine. Study results and limitations: Spike-specific TCR breadth and depth both grew after two AZD1222 doses.

The study pooled second doses at about 4 or about 12 weeks. Measured with immunoSEQ multiplex PCR; TCRdb has only the in-frame clones, and not every one. The top ten hold under 3% of the sample, which has 130,000 or so clones, about 88% seen once. The V end was cut by 4 bases, the J end by 4 bases, with 13 bases between. Germline CDR1 and CDR2: MNHEY and SVGAGI. The CDR3 loop spans 14 amino acids. This TCR derives from an adult who received the AZD1222 COVID-19 vaccine. The chain combines TRBV6-5 with TRBJ1-1; tentatively, D is TRBD1 (5 bases). Source: peripheral blood, taken 28 days after the second AZD1222 dose. The DNA of the CDR3 is TGTGCCAGCAGTTCGAACGCGGGGGTCACTGAAGCTTTCTTT. It is translated as CASSSNAGVTEAFF.